These T cell receptor beta chains were read from a single sample in a study of blood T cell repertoires in COVID-19. Method: immunoSEQ multiplex PCR; TCRdb's copy keeps in-frame clones and lacks some. The table lists fewer than 350,000 clones, about 91% of them singletons. Sequenced material: PBMCs or T cells enriched from blood (not recorded which). These TCRs come from a woman in her 40s who had recovered from COVID-19. CDR3s include the opening cysteine and the closing phenylalanine or tryptophan. The order of the fields is D gene, V gene, J gene, clone size, CDR3 DNA, CDR3 protein. A D gene is named only where the DNA matches it firmly. Size is stated for part of the rows, as once, few or many counts, or as a class when the clone is expanded.

.	TRBV10-1	TRBJ1-5	.	TGCGCCAGCAGTGATACTCCCGGGGGTCGGGGTGATCAGCCCCAGCATTTT	CASSDTPGGRGDQPQHF
.	TRBV4-3	TRBJ1-2	once	TGCGCCAGCAGCCAAGATCTGTGGCGGAACGGCTACACCTTC	CASSQDLWRNGYTF
.	TRBV12-2	TRBJ2-7	.	TGTGCAAGTCGCCCAGGGGTCGAAGAGGGGGCGTTCTCCTACGAGCAGTACTTC	CASRPGVEEGAFSYEQYF
TRBD1	TRBV28	TRBJ2-7	.	TGTGCCAGCAGCCACGGGGGACAGGGTGCCTACGAGCAGTACTTC	CASSHGGQGAYEQYF
.	TRBV5-1	TRBJ1-5	.	TGCGCCAGCAGCTTGGAAGGGGGCAATCAGCCCCAGCATTTT	CASSLEGGNQPQHF
.	TRBV20-1	TRBJ1-2	.	TGCAGTGCTAGTGGGGGACAACCCACCGGGGACTATGGCTACACCTTC	CSASGGQPTGDYGYTF
TRBD1	TRBV7-2	TRBJ1-6	.	TGTGCCAGCAGCTCGAACCCCGGGACAGCCTATAATTCACCCCTCCACTTT	CASSSNPGTAYNSPLHF
.	TRBV24-1	TRBJ2-1	.	TGTGCCACCAGTTTGAGGGGGAGTACCTACAATGAGCAGTTCTTC	CATSLRGSTYNEQFF
TRBD1	TRBV15	TRBJ2-7	.	TGTGCCACCAGCAGCGGGACAGCTTTCTACGAGCAGTACTTC	CATSSGTAFYEQYF
TRBD2	TRBV9	TRBJ2-1	once	TGTGCCAGCAGCGTAGGAGGACTAGCGGGACATGAGCAGTTCTTC	CASSVGGLAGHEQFF
.	TRBV30	TRBJ1-2	.	TGTGCCTGGAGTGTACCCCCCTTCGCAGGTGGCTACACCTTC	CAWSVPPFAGGYTF
TRBD2	TRBV7-9	TRBJ2-3	.	TGTGCCAGCAGCCTCGGACTAGCGGGGACAGATACGCAGTATTTT	CASSLGLAGTDTQYF
TRBD1	TRBV7-2	TRBJ2-5	.	TGTGCCAGCAGCTTAGGGGACAGGAATTGGGAGACCCAGTACTTC	CASSLGDRNWETQYF
.	TRBV30	TRBJ2-3	.	TGTGCCTGGAGGCCCCCCGGGGATACGCAGTATTTT	CAWRPPGDTQYF
.	TRBV5-4	TRBJ1-2	.	TGTGCCAGCAGCTTGGGACAGAATCATGGCTACACCTTC	CASSLGQNHGYTF
TRBD1	TRBV7-8	TRBJ1-6	.	TGTGCCAGCAGCTTGACAGGGGCCGGGCTGGGTTCACCCCTCCACTTT	CASSLTGAGLGSPLHF
.	TRBV30	TRBJ2-1	.	TGTGCCTGGAGTGTATTAGCTTACTACAATGAGCAGTTCTTC	CAWSVLAYYNEQFF
TRBD1	TRBV5-1	TRBJ2-1	.	TGCGCCAGCAGCTTGGGGTGGCGACAGGGGGCAGATGAGCAGTTCTTC	CASSLGWRQGADEQFF
.	TRBV14	TRBJ2-1	.	TGTGCCAGCAGCCGCTTCGAGAGGACTGGCTACAATGAGCAGTTCTTC	CASSRFERTGYNEQFF
.	TRBV5-1	TRBJ2-5	.	TGCGCCAGCAGCTTGGGTAGGAGCGGGACCCAGTACTTC	CASSLGRSGTQYF
.	TRBV18	TRBJ2-1	.	TGTGCCAGCTCACCTACTAGTGCCTACAATGAGCAGTTCTTC	CASSPTSAYNEQFF
.	TRBV6-5	TRBJ2-5	once	TGTGCCAGCAGATCGACAGGCGACCGGGGGACCCAGTACTTC	CASRSTGDRGTQYF
.	TRBV28	TRBJ1-6	.	TGTGCCAGCAGTTTTAGAACAGGCTTCTCCTATAATTCACCCCTCCACTTT	CASSFRTGFSYNSPLHF
.	TRBV15	TRBJ1-2	.	TGTGCCACCAGCAGAGATATAGCTAACTATGGCTACACCTTC	CATSRDIANYGYTF
.	TRBV30	TRBJ2-6	.	TGTGCCTGGAGGAGGAGGGGGCTAGGTTCTGGGGCCAACGTCCTGACTTTC	CAWRRRGLGSGANVLTF
.	TRBV27	TRBJ1-1	once	TGTGCCAGCAGTTTAAACAGGAACACCAAAGCTTTCTTT	CASSLNRNTKAFF
TRBD1	TRBV2	TRBJ2-3	once	TGTGCCAGCAGTGAACCTGACAGGGGACCAAGCACAGATACGCAGTATTTT	CASSEPDRGPSTDTQYF
TRBD1	TRBV28	TRBJ2-7	.	TGTGCCAGCAGTTTAAGGGACAGGGGGCTGAGAGAGCAGTACTTC	CASSLRDRGLREQYF
TRBD1	TRBV9	TRBJ1-3	.	TGTGCCAGCAGCACAGGGGGCCAAAACACCATATATTTT	CASSTGGQNTIYF
TRBD2	TRBV13	TRBJ2-2	.	TGTGCCAGCAGCTTAGTGTCGGGACTAGGGATTTCAACCGGGGAGCTGTTTTTT	CASSLVSGLGISTGELFF
TRBD2	TRBV12-5	TRBJ2-1	.	TGTGCTAGTGGCCTCGGGACTAGCGGAGACAATGAGCAGTTCTTC	CASGLGTSGDNEQFF
TRBD1	TRBV27	TRBJ1-5	once	TGTGCCAGCAGGACAGGGGATCAGCCCCAGCATTTT	CASRTGDQPQHF
.	TRBV4-3	TRBJ1-1	once	TGCGCCAGCAGCTTACAGAGAAACACTGAAGCTTTCTTT	CASSLQRNTEAFF
.	TRBV5-1	TRBJ2-1	.	TGCGCCAGCAGGGGGCAGGGGTACAATGAGCAGTTCTTC	CASRGQGYNEQFF
TRBD1	TRBV6-5	TRBJ2-1	.	TGTGCCACGACGGGACAGGGGCAGTACAATGAGCAGTTCTTC	CATTGQGQYNEQFF
.	TRBV4-3	TRBJ2-1	once	TGCGCCAGCAGCCAAACCAGGGAAGGTGAGCAGTTCTTC	CASSQTREGEQFF
.	TRBV2	TRBJ1-5	.	TGTGCCAGCAGTAACGACAGAGGCAATCAGCCCCAGCATTTT	CASSNDRGNQPQHF
.	TRBV7-9	TRBJ2-7	.	TGTGCCAGCAGCTTAAGGACACCCGCCCACGAGCAGTACTTC	CASSLRTPAHEQYF
.	TRBV18	TRBJ1-1	.	TGTGCCAGCTCACCACAGGGGCAGAGTGGTGACACTGAAGCTTTCTTT	CASSPQGQSGDTEAFF
.	TRBV19	TRBJ2-3	.	TGTGCCAGTAGACAGGGCGGGAGCACAGATACGCAGTATTTT	CASRQGGSTDTQYF
.	TRBV5-1	TRBJ1-4	.	TGCGCCAGCAGCTCCCGGGTTCATGCAACTAATGAAAAACTGTTTTTT	CASSSRVHATNEKLFF
.	TRBV2	TRBJ1-3	once	TGTGCCAGTAAGCCTATGGGGGGCTCTGGAAACACCATATATTTT	CASKPMGGSGNTIYF
.	TRBV18	TRBJ1-1	.	TGTGCCAGCTCACCGGCGGAGAACACTGAAGCTTTCTTT	CASSPAENTEAFF
TRBD1	TRBV6-2/TRBV6-3	TRBJ1-2	.	TGTGCCAGCAGGCCTCGGGACAGGGATAGGCGTTATGGCTACACCTTC	CASRPRDRDRRYGYTF
TRBD1	TRBV7-4	TRBJ2-7	.	TGTGCCAGCAGCGCCAGGACAGGGGTCGTGCATAAGAGCTCCTACGAGCAGTACTTC	CASSARTGVVHKSSYEQYF
TRBD2	TRBV29-1	TRBJ2-7	.	TGCAGCGTGGTGACCGGGACTACGTACGAGCAGTACTTC	CSVVTGTTYEQYF
.	TRBV30	TRBJ2-1	.	TGTGCCTGGGCTCTGAGAGGTGATGAGCAGTTCTTC	CAWALRGDEQFF
TRBD2	TRBV13	TRBJ2-1	.	TGTGCCAGCAGCCCTCTAGCGGGGCGCTACAATGAGCAGTTCTTC	CASSPLAGRYNEQFF